These 32 T cell receptor beta chains were sequenced from one sample in a study of blood T cell repertoires in COVID-19. Method: immunoSEQ multiplex PCR; TCRdb's copy keeps in-frame clones and lacks some. The sample has under 200,000 clones, around nine tenths seen once. Sample: peripheral blood. These receptors were collected from a woman aged 70 to 79 with COVID-19, enrolled during active disease.

The chain uses TRBV4-1 and TRBJ2-1, with 12 nucleotides matching TRBD2. V lost 2 bases to trimming and J lost 6 bases; unmatched junction nucleotides: 11. Looked up from germline, CDR1 is MGHRA and CDR2 is YSYEKL. The CDR3 is 18 residues long. The CDR3, as DNA: TGCGCCAGCAGCCAAACACAAGATCCTAGCGGGGGGGGCAATGAGCAGTTCTTC. This encodes CASSQTQDPSGGGNEQFF.

This chain connects TRBV25-1 to TRBJ1-4; 8 bases map to TRBD1. The CDR3 is 15 amino acids. The germline gives CDR1 MGHDK, CDR2 SYGVNS. Trimming at V came to 5 bases and at J to 8 bases, leaving 10 bases not matched to a gene. The CDR3 coding sequence is TGTGCCAGCAGTCCCAGGACAGGGTCAAAAGAAAAACTGTTTTTT. As protein: CASSPRTGSKEKLFF.

V is TRBV5-6 and J is TRBJ1-1; 9 bases are a match to TRBD1. The CDR3 loop spans 16 amino acids. From germline, CDR1 is SGHDT and CDR2 YYEEEE. V lost 1 base, J lost 4 bases, and 8 bases stayed unmatched. CDR3 region: CASSLNRDRVSTEAFF. The CDR3 DNA is TGTGCCAGCAGCTTGAATAGGGACAGGGTTTCCACTGAAGCTTTCTTT.

This chain uses TRBV27 with TRBJ1-6; D is unclear. The CDR3 is 14 amino acids. V was trimmed by 3 bases and J by 9 bases, leaving 12 bases between them. The germline CDR1 and CDR2 sequences are MNHEY and SMNVEV (reference sequence). CDR3 bases: TGTGCCAGCAGTTTCCGGGGTAGAATTTCACCCCTCCACTTT. Translated: CASSFRGRISPLHF.

The chain recombines TRBV9 with TRBJ1-2; perhaps TRBD1 as D (6 bases). Between the trimmed V and J ends, which lost 0 bases and 2 bases, there was a span of 8 bases. This CDR3 comprises 14 residues. Germline loops: CDR1 SGDLS, CDR2 YYNGEE. CDR3 in DNA: TGTGCCAGCAGCGTAGGTAGGGGGAACTATGGCTACACCTTC. It is translated as CASSVGRGNYGYTF.

The rearrangement joins TRBV12-5 to TRBJ1-1, with 8 bases matching TRBD1. The CDR3 length is 15 residues. J lost 1 base, V lost 5 bases, and 6 bases had no gene match. Looked up from germline, CDR1 is LGHNT and CDR2 is FRNRAP. In DNA, the CDR3 is TGTGCTAGTGGTATCAGGGGGCGGACGAACACTGAAGCTTTCTTT. This codes for CASGIRGRTNTEAFF.

This rearrangement joins TRBV27 to TRBJ1-1, with no clear D. V lost 3 bases and J 1 base, leaving 6 bases between the germline ends. The CDR3 consists of 13 residues. Germline V CDR1 and CDR2: MNHEY, SMNVEV (reference sequence). The CDR3 protein is CASSFGGNTEAFF. CDR3 nucleotide sequence: TGTGCCAGCAGTTTTGGCGGGAACACTGAAGCTTTCTTT.

The chain recombines TRBV28 with TRBJ1-5; 7 bases match TRBD1. V shed 8 bases and J 4 bases; nucleotides not matched to a gene: 8. Germline CDR1 reads MDHEN; CDR2 reads SYDVKM. The CDR3 spans 14 residues. The CDR3 coding sequence is TGTGCCAGCGGACGGGACAGTCCAAATCAGCCCCAGCATTTT. Its protein is CASGRDSPNQPQHF.

This clone came up once. This rearrangement joins TRBV5-5 to TRBJ2-7; 8 bases are a match to TRBD1. This CDR3 has 13 amino acids. Germline loops: CDR1 SGHKS, CDR2 YYEKEE (reference sequence). V shed 4 bases, J shed 6 bases, and the junction held 6 bases outside the gene matches. The CDR3 loop is CASSITGGGEQYF. The CDR3 coding sequence is TGTGCCAGCAGCATCACAGGGGGAGGCGAGCAGTACTTC.

This clone was observed a handful of times. The CDR3 reads CASSQVGQGDEQYF. CDR3 bases: TGTGCCAGCAGCCAAGTAGGTCAAGGGGACGAGCAGTACTTC. The V gene is TRBV3-1 (or the pseudogene TRBV3-2), the J gene TRBJ2-7; D might be TRBD1 (5 bases). The CDR3 sequence is 14 residues long. Germline V lookup: CDR1 LGHDT, CDR2 YNNKEL (reference sequence). Trimming took 1 base from V and 5 from J, leaving 12 bases between them.

The V gene is TRBV5-1, the J gene TRBJ2-5, with D perhaps TRBD2 (6 bases). Germline lookup yields CDR1 SGHRS and CDR2 YFSETQ. CDR3 length equals 16 residues. V was shortened by 0 bases and J by 5 bases, with 17 bases between the two germline ends. CDR3: CASSLASRPEGETQYF. The CDR3 region has the DNA TGCGCCAGCAGCTTGGCCTCCCGTCCGGAGGGCGAGACCCAGTACTTC.

This clone was recorded a few times. This chain links TRBV7-2 with TRBJ1-3; weak D call: TRBD1 (6 bases). The length of the CDR3 is 16 residues. Looked up from germline, CDR1 is SGHTA and CDR2 is FQGNSA. V was trimmed by 5 bases and J by 0 bases, leaving 14 bases between them. CDR3 DNA: TGTGCCAGCAGCCCCTGGACAGTCTTCTCTGGAAACACCATATATTTT. It codes for CASSPWTVFSGNTIYF.

The V and J genes are TRBV18 and TRBJ1-5; D uncertain. Germline V gene sequence: CDR1 KGHSH, CDR2 LQKENI. V gave up 3 bases and J gave up 0 bases, with 9 bases separating them. The CDR3 is 15 amino acids. CDR3 protein: CASSPRRDSNQPQHF. The CDR3 DNA sequence: TGTGCCAGCTCACCCCGGAGGGATAGCAATCAGCCCCAGCATTTT.

This clone was picked up one time. This chain uses TRBV7-2 with TRBJ1-3, with 9 bases matching TRBD1. Losses at the gene ends were 3 bases for V and 5 bases for J; bases not matched to a gene: 2. CDR1 and CDR2 (germline): SGHTA, FQGNSA. The CDR3 consists of 14 residues. CDR3 DNA sequence: TGTGCCAGCAGCTTTGGGACAGGGAGAAACACCATATATTTT. It yields the protein CASSFGTGRNTIYF.

A single count supports this clone. The identical CDR3 is also encoded by other nucleotide sequences in the sample. The chain recombines TRBV29-1 with TRBJ1-1; 8 nucleotides line up with TRBD1. Germline CDR1 SQVTM, CDR2 ANQGSEA. This CDR3 is 13 amino acids long. J gave up 3 bases and V 6 bases, and 6 bases lay outside the gene matches. The CDR3 region is CSVRTGGDTEAFF. In nucleotides, the CDR3 is TGCAGCGTCAGAACAGGGGGTGACACTGAAGCTTTCTTT.

The chain has TRBV7-9 and TRBJ2-7; the D gene is possibly TRBD2 (6 bases). CDR3 size: 13 residues. CDR1 is SEHNR and CDR2 is FQNEAQ in the germline V gene (reference sequence). V was cut by 5 bases and J by 3 bases, with 11 bases left in between. This CDR3 is CASSRGTIYEQYF. CDR3 nucleotides: TGTGCCAGCAGCCGGGGGACCATCTACGAGCAGTACTTC.

This chain joins TRBV5-8 and TRBJ1-2, with TRBD1 identical over 7 bases. CDR1 SGHTS and CDR2 YDEGEE come from the germline V gene. The CDR3 runs 14 residues. V was pared by 3 bases and J by 4 bases, with 6 bases of the junction left unmatched. CDR3 residues: CASSWDSTFYGYTF. In DNA, the CDR3 is TGTGCCAGCAGCTGGGACAGCACCTTCTATGGCTACACCTTC.

This sequence joins TRBV18 and TRBJ2-7, with a weak D call TRBD2 (5 bases). Germline assignment: CDR1 KGHSH and CDR2 LQKENI. V lost 4 bases, J lost 2 bases, and 12 bases lay in between. The CDR3 has 14 amino acids. The chain's CDR3 is CASSQGRGTYEQYF. The CDR3 DNA is TGTGCCAGCTCACAGGGCCGGGGAACCTACGAGCAGTACTTC.

This rearrangement joins TRBV19 to TRBJ2-1, with TRBD2 matching over 11 bases. Germline loops: CDR1 LNHDA, CDR2 SQIVND (reference sequence). This CDR3 is built from 17 residues. V shed 6 bases, J shed 6 bases, and the junction held 13 bases outside the gene matches. The CDR3 is CASSSSKLSGGANEQFF. CDR3 sequence (DNA): TGTGCCAGTAGCTCCTCAAAACTTAGCGGGGGGGCCAATGAGCAGTTCTTC.

CDR3 sequence reads: CASSSVTGVNSPLHF. The CDR3, as DNA: TGTGCCAGCAGCTCCGTTACAGGGGTGAATTCACCCCTCCACTTT. The V call is TRBV7-9, the J call TRBJ1-6, with 7 nucleotides matching TRBD1. The V and J ends lost 4 bases and 7 bases, in that order; junction bases with no gene match: 7. Germline V lookup: CDR1 SEHNR, CDR2 FQNEAQ (reference sequence). CDR3 size: 15 residues.

Turning to this clone: This specimen includes other DNA sequences encoding the same CDR3. This chain links TRBV7-9 with TRBJ2-3, with TRBD1 matching 7 bases. The V and J ends lost 1 base and 1 base, in that order; junction bases with no gene match: 2. Germline V lookup: CDR1 SEHNR, CDR2 FQNEAQ (reference sequence). This CDR3 comprises 15 residues. This chain's CDR3 is CASSLGQGGTDTQYF. Here the CDR3 DNA reads TGTGCCAGCAGCTTAGGGCAGGGGGGCACAGATACGCAGTATTTT.

The rearrangement uses TRBV4-1 and TRBJ2-5, with 7 bases matching TRBD2. With 1 base clipped from V and 5 bases from J, the junction kept 10 bases outside the gene matches. Germline CDR1 and CDR2: MGHRA and YSYEKL. The CDR3 contains 16 residues. The CDR3 region is CASSQAPGSGVETQYF. In DNA form, the CDR3 reads TGCGCCAGCAGCCAAGCCCCGGGGAGCGGGGTGGAGACCCAGTACTTC.

This clone has only one observation. CDR3 DNA: TGTGCCAGCAGCTTTCCAGGGCAAGCTGGAAACACCATATATTTT. Translating gives CASSFPGQAGNTIYF. V is TRBV7-2 and J is TRBJ1-3, with D tentatively TRBD1 (5 bases). Germline values: CDR1 SGHTA, CDR2 FQGNSA. V was shortened by 3 bases and J by 2 bases, with 11 bases between the two germline ends. This CDR3 has 15 residues.

The chain joins TRBV5-5 to TRBJ2-1; D is possibly TRBD2 (5 bases). Between the trimmed V and J ends, which lost 0 bases and 0 bases, there was a span of 10 bases. CDR3 length: 16 amino acids. Germline V gene lookup returns CDR1 SGHKS and CDR2 YYEKEE (reference sequence). DNA for the CDR3: TGTGCCAGCAGCTTGGTTACTAGTCGCTCCTACAATGAGCAGTTCTTC. Amino acid sequence: CASSLVTSRSYNEQFF.

V is TRBV7-8 and J is TRBJ2-2; 10 nucleotides line up with TRBD2. This CDR3 has 18 residues. Germline values: CDR1 SGHVS, CDR2 FQNEAQ. V shed 6 bases, J shed 6 bases, and the junction held 16 bases outside the gene matches. CDR3 bases: TGTGCCAGCAGACAAAGCTCCCCGCTAGCGGGGGTCGCCGGGGAGCTGTTTTTT. Protein sequence: CASRQSSPLAGVAGELFF.

This chain connects TRBV6-5 to TRBJ2-1; 11 nucleotides match TRBD2. Germline V gene lookup returns CDR1 MNHEY and CDR2 SVGAGI. This CDR3 contains 14 residues. The V and J ends lost 6 bases and 3 bases, in that order; junction bases with no gene match: 1. CDR3 amino acids: CASRGLADYNEQFF. CDR3 nucleotides: TGTGCCAGCAGGGGACTAGCGGACTACAATGAGCAGTTCTTC.

The gene calls are TRBV4-1 and TRBJ1-3, with TRBD1 matching over 7 bases. Germline V CDR1 and CDR2: MGHRA, YSYEKL. This CDR3 region has 16 residues. V lost 5 bases and J lost 0; bases outside the gene matches: 7. CDR3 DNA: TGCGCCAGCAGCGGACGACAGGGTAGCTCTGGAAACACCATATATTTT. Protein sequence: CASSGRQGSSGNTIYF.

The chain carries TRBV30 and TRBJ1-1; D is possibly TRBD1 (6 bases). CDR1 is GTSNPN and CDR2 is SVGIG in the germline V gene (reference sequence). The CDR3 is 15 residues long. V lost 8 bases, J lost 1 base, and 20 bases lay in between. CDR3 region: CALNARGYGNTEAFF. The CDR3 region has the DNA TGTGCCCTGAACGCTAGGGGGTATGGGAACACTGAAGCTTTCTTT.

The CDR3: CASSLGGSDGYGYTF. For the CDR3, the DNA is TGTGCCAGCAGCTTAGGGGGCAGCGACGGATATGGCTACACCTTC. The chain has TRBV7-8 and TRBJ1-2, with a weak D call TRBD1 (5 bases). The CDR3 sequence is 15 residues long. Trimming stripped 1 base from V and 5 bases from J, with 14 bases between. Germline V CDR1 and CDR2: SGHVS, FQNEAQ.

The gene calls are TRBV5-1 and TRBJ1-6; D remains unclear. The V end was cut by 5 bases, the J end by 6 bases, with 15 bases between. The length of the CDR3 is 15 residues. From germline, CDR1 is SGHRS and CDR2 YFSETQ. CDR3 DNA sequence: TGCGCCAGCAGAAACAGCTTTTCATCTAATTCACCCCTCCACTTT. Its protein product is CASRNSFSSNSPLHF. The full variable domain, with the rest looked up from reference TRBV5-1 and TRBJ1-6, is KAGVTQTPRYLIKTRGQQVTLSCSPISGHRSVSWYQQTPGQGLQFLFEYFSETQRNKGNFPGRFSGRQFSNSRSEMNVSTLELGDSALYLCASRNSFSSNSPLHFGNGTRLTVT.

The chain links TRBV5-6 to TRBJ1-5; 8 nucleotides align to TRBD1. Germline V lookup: CDR1 SGHDT, CDR2 YYEEEE. The J segment lost 1 base and the V segment lost 4 bases, leaving 13 bases of the junction unmatched. This CDR3 comprises 18 residues. The CDR3, as DNA: TGTGCCAGCAGCCCAGACAGGGGAGGTCAACTAAGCAATCAGCCCCAGCATTTT. It specifies CASSPDRGGQLSNQPQHF.

The rearrangement joins TRBV19 to TRBJ1-2, with 9 bases identical to TRBD1. The CDR3 contains 14 residues. From germline, CDR1 is LNHDA and CDR2 SQIVND (reference sequence). The ends lost 5 bases at V and 4 bases at J; junction bases unmatched: 5. As DNA, the CDR3 is TGTGCCAGTAGTGGGGGACAGGGCCTCTATGGCTACACCTTC. This translates into CASSGGQGLYGYTF. Based on the CDR3 plus reference TRBV19 and TRBJ1-2, the full variable domain is DGGITQSPKYLFRKEGQNVTLSCEQNLNHDAMYWYRQDPGQGLRLIYYSQIVNDFQKGDIAEGYSVSREKKESFPLTVTSAQKNPTAFYLCASSGGQGLYGYTFGSGTRLTVV.